This TCR beta chain derives from a study of blood T cells in healthy people across ages. A sample-barcoded 5' primer and a J-beta primer mix were used in a second PCR of roughly 7 to 12 cycles. TCRdb reprocessed the 5' RACE reads via MiXCR and lists one record per CDR3 protein. Among 600,000 to 900,000 distinct CDR3 sequences listed, around 24% were seen once. The V end lost 6 bases, the J end lost 7 bases, and 17 bases lay between the germline ends. This CDR3 has 14 amino acids. Germline V gene data show CDR1 as SGHRS and CDR2 as YFSETQ. This clonotype was observed a handful of times. Separately, the same data were catalogued under a study of T cells of mothers and their children. Per that paper: The donors comprised about 6 children and their three healthy Caucasian mothers. A slight, non-significant increase in overlap was found for related mother-child pairs relative to unrelated pairs.

This chain uses TRBV5-1 with TRBJ2-1; D could derive from TRBD1 or TRBD2 (5 bases each). Sequencing was performed on blood. The clonotype originates from a boy younger than 18 in good health. The CDR3 bases are TGCGCCAGCAAAACCGGGGCTCCGGGGAATGAGCAGTTCTTC. Translating it yields CASKTGAPGNEQFF.